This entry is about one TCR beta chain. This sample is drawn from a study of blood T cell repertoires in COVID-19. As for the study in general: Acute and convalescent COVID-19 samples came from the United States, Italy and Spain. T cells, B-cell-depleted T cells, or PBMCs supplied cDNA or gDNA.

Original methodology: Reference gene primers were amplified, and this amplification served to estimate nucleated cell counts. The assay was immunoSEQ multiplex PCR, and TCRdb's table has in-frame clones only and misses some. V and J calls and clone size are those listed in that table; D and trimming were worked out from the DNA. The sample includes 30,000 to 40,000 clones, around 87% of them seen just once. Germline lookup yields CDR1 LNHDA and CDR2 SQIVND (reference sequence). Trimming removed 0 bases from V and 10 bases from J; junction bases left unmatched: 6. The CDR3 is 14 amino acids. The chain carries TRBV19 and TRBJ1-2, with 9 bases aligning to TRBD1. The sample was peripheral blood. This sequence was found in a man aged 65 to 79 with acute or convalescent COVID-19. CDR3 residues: CASSIDSGTGSYTF. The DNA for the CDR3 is TGTGCCAGTAGTATAGATTCCGGGACAGGGTCCTACACCTTC.